Shown below are 14 T cell receptor beta chains from a single sample sequenced in a study of monozygotic twins with inflammatory bowel disease (dated by TCRdb to between 2017 and 2020). Libraries came from 5' RACE. Sequencing was performed on an Illumina HiSeq 2500. TCRdb reprocessed the reads into one record per CDR3 protein sequence, lacking DNA. The sample table on file contains 300,000 to 400,000 distinct CDR3 sequences. Of the sample, 2% to 3% falls within the top ten clones. The sample comprised blood. These receptors all stem from a human donor with ulcerative colitis or Crohn's disease, or a healthy co-twin of an affected twin (not recorded which).

The CDR3 reads CASSQEFRGHEQYF. The chain is built from TRBV4-1 and TRBJ2-7; TCRdb's D call, TRBD1, is unchecked because there is no DNA. Germline V gene lookup returns CDR1 MGHRA and CDR2 YSYEKL. The CDR3 has 14 amino acids.

The chain uses TRBV6-1 and TRBJ2-2; TCRdb names TRBD1, which stays unverified in the absence of DNA. The germline V gene has CDR1 MNHNS and CDR2 SASEGT. This CDR3 region has 15 residues. The CDR3 loop reads CASNPSGQATGELFF.

The V gene is TRBV6-5, the J gene TRBJ1-1. Per the germline V gene, CDR1 is MNHEY and CDR2 is SVGAGI. The CDR3 extends over 13 amino acids. Here the CDR3 reads CASSIRKNTEAFF.

The rearrangement joins TRBV5-6 to TRBJ2-1; TCRdb's D gene call, TRBD1, goes unchecked for lack of DNA. The germline gives CDR1 SGHDT, CDR2 YYEEEE. The CDR3 length is 17 residues. CDR3 in amino acids: CASSFHDRVSSYNEQFF.

This chain connects TRBV29-1 to TRBJ1-2; TCRdb calls TRBD1, which cannot be checked without DNA. CDR1 and CDR2 from the germline V gene are SQVTM and ANQGSEA. CDR3 length: 14 amino acids. The CDR3 sequence is CSVTGGYFIDGYTF.

The chain employs TRBV11-2 and TRBJ2-1; with no DNA, the TCRdb D assignment of TRBD1 cannot be verified. From germline, CDR1 is SGHAT and CDR2 FQNNGV. This CDR3 is 15 amino acids long. This chain's CDR3 is CASSFSTSGHNEQFF. The whole variable domain, remainder taken from reference TRBV11-2 and TRBJ2-1, is EAGVAQSPRYKIIEKRQSVAFWCNPISGHATLYWYQQILGQGPKLLIQFQNNGVVDDSQLPKDRFSAERLKGVDSTLKIQPAKLEDSAVYLCASSFSTSGHNEQFFGPGTRLTVL.

The gene calls are TRBV5-1 and TRBJ2-1; with no DNA, the TCRdb D assignment of TRBD1 cannot be verified. The CDR3 runs to 16 residues. Germline values: CDR1 SGHRS, CDR2 YFSETQ. The CDR3 protein is CASSLLGQDIYNEQFF.

The chain links TRBV4-3 to TRBJ1-1; TCRdb's D gene call, TRBD1, goes unchecked for lack of DNA. The CDR3 has 15 residues. In germline, CDR1 is LGHNA, CDR2 YSLEER. This CDR3 reads CASSQEGRYDTEAFF.

The chain recombines TRBV9 with TRBJ1-3. The CDR3 is made up of 14 amino acids. Germline CDR1 is SGDLS and CDR2 is YYNGEE. The CDR3 loop is CASSAFDSGNTIYF.

The chain joins TRBV18 to TRBJ2-7; as DNA is missing, the TRBD1 call by TCRdb cannot be tested. Germline V gives CDR1 KGHSH, CDR2 LQKENI. CDR3 length: 17 amino acids. This chain's CDR3 is CASSPPQRRGPTYEQYF.

The rearrangement uses TRBV9 and TRBJ2-1. The CDR3 has 15 residues. The germline V gene has CDR1 SGDLS and CDR2 YYNGEE. The CDR3 protein is CASSVDSDVYNEQFF.

The V call is TRBV7-3, the J call TRBJ2-7; TCRdb indicates TRBD1, and absent DNA this call remains unverified. This CDR3 spans 15 amino acids. Germline V gene data show CDR1 as SGHTA and CDR2 as FQGTGA. The CDR3: CASSLTWTGVDEQYF.

This chain links TRBV7-9 with TRBJ2-6. The CDR3 runs to 15 residues. Germline V lookup: CDR1 SEHNR, CDR2 FQNEAQ (reference sequence). CDR3 sequence reads: CASSRAPSGANVLTF. Together with reference TRBV7-9 and TRBJ2-6, the CDR3 gives the full variable domain: DTGVSQNPRHKITKRGQNVTFRCDPISEHNRLYWYRQTLGQGPEFLTYFQNEAQLEKSRLLSDRFSAERPKGSFSTLEIQRTEQGDSAMYLCASSRAPSGANVLTFGAGSRLTVL.

This sequence joins TRBV14 and TRBJ2-1; no DNA is available, so the TRBD2 call from TCRdb remains unchecked. CDR1 and CDR2 (germline): SGHDN, FVKESK. The CDR3 totals 16 residues. The CDR3 sequence: CASSQRTSGGYNEQFF.